Below are 16 T cell receptor beta chains sequenced from a single sample in a study of blood T cell repertoires in COVID-19. The method was immunoSEQ multiplex PCR; TCRdb's version includes in-frame clones alone and lacks a portion of them. The sample shows fewer than 150,000 clones, around 84% of them seen only once. The material sequenced was peripheral blood. The receptors were sampled from a human donor in a cohort sampled during active COVID-19.

The chain uses TRBV7-9 and TRBJ1-2; possible D gene TRBD1, 6 bases. CDR1 SEHNR and CDR2 FQNEAQ come from the germline V gene (reference sequence). Deletions cut 2 bases from V and 5 bases from J, with 12 bases between. This CDR3 comprises 14 residues. For the CDR3, the DNA is TGTGCCAGCAGCTTATCAGCTGGACAGTATGGCTACACCTTC. Its protein product is CASSLSAGQYGYTF.

The chain carries TRBV27 and TRBJ1-6; 7 nucleotides align to TRBD1. The V gene end was trimmed by 6 bases and the J gene end by 9 bases; junction bases not matched to a gene: 8. Germline V gives CDR1 MNHEY, CDR2 SMNVEV (reference sequence). The CDR3 has 14 amino acids. CDR3 DNA sequence: TGTGCCAGCAGGATGACAGGGTTTGGTTCACCCCTCCACTTT. This codes for CASRMTGFGSPLHF.

This sequence joins TRBV2 and TRBJ2-5, with D uncertain. V was pared by 4 bases and J by 5 bases, with 14 bases between. CDR3 length equals 14 residues. Germline-derived CDR1 and CDR2 are SNHLY and FYNNEI. The DNA for the CDR3 is TGTGCCAGCAGTGCTTCAGGTGGGCAGGAGACCCAGTACTTC. Residues: CASSASGGQETQYF.

DNA for the CDR3: TGTGCCAGTAGTAAGGGACAGGGGGAACCCTACGAGCAGTACTTC. Translation gives CASSKGQGEPYEQYF. The rearrangement links TRBV19 to TRBJ2-7; 11 positions agree with TRBD1. The V segment lost 4 bases and the J segment 2 bases; nucleotides outside the gene matches: 4. This CDR3 has 15 amino acids. From germline, CDR1 is LNHDA and CDR2 SQIVND (reference sequence).

The chain carries TRBV10-3 and TRBJ1-2; TRBD1 matches 9 bases. The CDR3 runs 13 residues. The V and J ends lost 6 bases and 6 bases, in that order; junction bases with no gene match: 5. Germline CDR1 is ENHRY and CDR2 is SYGVKD. CDR3 protein: CAISPRTGDGYTF. CDR3 in DNA: TGTGCCATCAGCCCTAGGACAGGGGATGGCTACACCTTC.

The chain uses TRBV2 and TRBJ2-2; TRBD1 aligns across 7 bases. V was clipped by 8 bases and J by 4 bases; unmatched bases: 13. There are 16 residues in the CDR3. CDR1 and CDR2 from the germline V gene are SNHLY and FYNNEI. CDR3 amino acids: CASSGRGGWGTGELFF. CDR3 nucleotides: TGTGCCAGCTCAGGGAGAGGGGGCTGGGGCACCGGGGAGCTGTTTTTT.

The rearrangement joins TRBV5-5 to TRBJ2-3; D possibly corresponds to TRBD2 (5 bases). CDR3 length: 16 amino acids. CDR1 SGHKS and CDR2 YYEKEE come from the germline V gene (reference sequence). Deletions cut 2 bases from V and 1 base from J, with 14 bases between. CDR3 sequence: CASSLRGSTRTDTQYF. In nucleotides, the CDR3 is TGTGCCAGCAGCTTACGAGGGTCGACTCGCACAGATACGCAGTATTTT.

J is TRBJ1-2 and V is TRBV6-1; TRBD1 is a possible D gene (6 bases). The V end was cut by 3 bases, the J end by 0 bases, with 14 bases between. Germline values: CDR1 MNHNS, CDR2 SASEGT. There are 16 residues in the CDR3. CDR3 sequence: CASSERTGLSNYGYTF. The CDR3 DNA is TGTGCCAGCAGTGAGAGAACAGGGCTTTCTAACTATGGCTACACCTTC.

This rearrangement joins TRBV7-2 to TRBJ2-3; the match to TRBD2 covers 7 bases. Germline V gene sequence: CDR1 SGHTA, CDR2 FQGNSA. The ends lost 5 bases at V and 3 bases at J; junction bases unmatched: 5. CDR3 length: 14 residues. CDR3 loop: CASSGRALTDTQYF. DNA of the CDR3: TGTGCCAGCAGCGGGAGGGCCCTTACAGATACGCAGTATTTT. Filled out from reference TRBV7-2 and TRBJ2-3, the complete variable domain reads GAGVSQSPSNKVTEKGKDVELRCDPISGHTALYWYRQSLGQGLEFLIYFQGNSAPDKSGLPSDRFSAERTGGSVSTLTIQRTQQEDSAVYLCASSGRALTDTQYFGPGTRLTVL.

This clone showed up just once. The chain employs TRBV27 and TRBJ1-5; D unresolved. Trimming pared 6 bases from V and 4 bases from J, leaving 10 bases between. There are 13 residues in the CDR3. Per germline, CDR1 MNHEY and CDR2 SMNVEV (reference sequence). CDR3 sequence reads: CASRRTDNQPQHF. The CDR3 bases are TGTGCCAGCAGGAGGACTGATAATCAGCCCCAGCATTTT.

V is TRBV7-3 and J is TRBJ2-5, with D possibly matching TRBD2 (5 bases). CDR1 and CDR2 from the germline V gene are SGHTA and FQGTGA. This CDR3 comprises 13 residues. Trimming removed 5 bases from V and 1 base from J, with 8 bases in between. The CDR3 DNA reads as TGTGCCAGCAGCCGGGGTGGCCAAGAGACCCAGTACTTC. Translated, it gives CASSRGGQETQYF. The full variable domain, its missing parts supplied by reference TRBV7-3 and TRBJ2-5, is GAGVSQTPSNKVTEKGKYVELRCDPISGHTALYWYRQSLGQGPEFLIYFQGTGAADDSGLPNDRFFAVRPEGSVSTLKIQRTERGDSAVYLCASSRGGQETQYFGPGTRLLVL.

The genes are TRBV6-5 and TRBJ2-2, with TRBD2 matching over 10 bases. Germline assignment: CDR1 MNHEY and CDR2 SVGAGI. There are 16 residues in the CDR3. V shed 0 bases, J shed 6 bases, and the junction held 4 bases outside the gene matches. CDR3 bases: TGTGCCAGCAGTTACTCCCTAGCGGGAGACCCCGGGGAGCTGTTTTTT. It is translated as CASSYSLAGDPGELFF.

The V call is TRBV19, the J call TRBJ2-3; 7 bases fit TRBD1. The J segment lost 0 bases and the V segment lost 8 bases, leaving 2 bases of the junction unmatched. The CDR3 runs 13 residues. CDR1 LNHDA and CDR2 SQIVND come from the germline V gene (reference sequence). The CDR3 reads CASEDRSTDTQYF. The CDR3 nucleotides are TGTGCCAGTGAGGACAGGAGCACAGATACGCAGTATTTT.

To note about this clone: Other nucleotide sequences from this sample produce the same CDR3. This chain links TRBV5-1 with TRBJ2-5, with TRBD1 matching 8 bases. This CDR3 region has 14 residues. The germline gives CDR1 SGHRS, CDR2 YFSETQ. Germline trimming cut 3 bases from V and 5 bases from J; bases unmatched to any gene: 6. CDR3 amino acids: CASSSGQGRETQYF. The CDR3 DNA reads as TGCGCCAGCAGCTCCGGACAGGGAAGGGAGACCCAGTACTTC.

V usage is TRBV6-5 and J usage is TRBJ1-4; D ambiguous. Germline V gene lookup returns CDR1 MNHEY and CDR2 SVGAGI. The V end lost 6 bases, the J end lost 4 bases, and 9 bases lay between the germline ends. This CDR3 contains 13 residues. The CDR3 DNA is TGTGCCAGCAGCAGCCGGGATAATGAAAAACTGTTTTTT. As protein: CASSSRDNEKLFF.

This clone was detected a few times. The CDR3, as DNA: TGCGCCAGCACCTTTAGCGGGGGGGACAGCTCCTACAATGAGCAGTTCTTC. This gives the protein CASTFSGGDSSYNEQFF. The chain couples TRBV5-1 to TRBJ2-1, with 11 positions matching TRBD2. The germline V gene encodes CDR1 SGHRS and CDR2 YFSETQ. The CDR3 loop spans 17 amino acids. The trim removed 6 bases at V and 0 bases at J, leaving 8 bases unmatched.